This T cell receptor (beta chain) came from a study of blood T cell repertoires in COVID-19. Germline V gene data show CDR1 as SNHLY and CDR2 as FYNNEI. CDR3 length equals 18 residues. Trimming at V came to 6 bases and at J to 4 bases, leaving 12 bases not matched to a gene. Original methodology: Reference gene primers were amplified, and this amplification served to estimate nucleated cell counts. TCRdb's copy holds only in-frame clones and misses some; the assay was immunoSEQ multiplex PCR. V, J and clone size reflect that table, while D and trimming were determined from the DNA. Of some 240,000 clones listed, approximately 78% are singletons.

The specimen sequenced was peripheral blood. This chain connects TRBV2 to TRBJ2-5, with TRBD2 identical over 15 bases. The clonotype originates from a woman aged 55-70 years with active or convalescent COVID-19. The CDR3 sequence: CASSYAGTSGGRRETQYF. The CDR3 nucleotides are TGTGCCAGCAGCTACGCCGGGACTAGCGGGGGGCGGCGAGAGACCCAGTACTTC. Based on the CDR3 plus reference TRBV2 and TRBJ2-5, the full variable domain is EPEVTQTPSHQVTQMGQEVILRCVPISNHLYFYWYRQILGQKVEFLVSFYNNEISEKSEIFDDQFSVERPDGSNFTLKIRSTKLEDSAMYFCASSYAGTSGGRRETQYFGPGTRLLVL.